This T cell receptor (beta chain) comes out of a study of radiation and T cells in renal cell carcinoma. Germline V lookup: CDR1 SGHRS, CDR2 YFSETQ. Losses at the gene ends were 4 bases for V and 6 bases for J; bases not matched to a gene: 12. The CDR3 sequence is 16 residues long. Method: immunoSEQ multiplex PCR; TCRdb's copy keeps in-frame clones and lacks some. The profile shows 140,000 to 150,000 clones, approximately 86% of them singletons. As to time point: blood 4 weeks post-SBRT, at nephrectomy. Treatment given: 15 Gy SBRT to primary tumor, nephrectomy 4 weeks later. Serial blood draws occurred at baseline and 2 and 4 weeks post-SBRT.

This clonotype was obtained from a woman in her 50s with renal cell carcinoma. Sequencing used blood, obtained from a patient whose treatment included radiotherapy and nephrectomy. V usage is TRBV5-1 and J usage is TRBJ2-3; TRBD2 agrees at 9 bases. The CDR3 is CASSRWGLAVYDTQYF. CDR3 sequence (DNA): TGCGCCAGCAGCCGATGGGGACTAGCTGTTTATGATACGCAGTATTTT.